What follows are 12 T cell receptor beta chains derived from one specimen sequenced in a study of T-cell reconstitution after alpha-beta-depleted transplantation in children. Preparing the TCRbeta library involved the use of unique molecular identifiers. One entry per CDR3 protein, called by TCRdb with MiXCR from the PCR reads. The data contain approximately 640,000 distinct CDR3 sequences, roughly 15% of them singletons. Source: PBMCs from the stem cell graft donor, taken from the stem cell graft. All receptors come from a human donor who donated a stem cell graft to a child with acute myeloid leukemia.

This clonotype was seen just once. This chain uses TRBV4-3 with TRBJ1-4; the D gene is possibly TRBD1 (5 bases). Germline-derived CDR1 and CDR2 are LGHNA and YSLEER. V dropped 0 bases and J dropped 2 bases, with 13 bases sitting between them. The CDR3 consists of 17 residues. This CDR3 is CASSQEVQGPTNEKLFF. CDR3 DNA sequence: TGCGCCAGCAGCCAAGAAGTTCAGGGTCCGACTAATGAAAAACTGTTTTTT.

CDR3 protein: CASSSPGQEGMNYEQYF. In DNA, the CDR3 is TGTGCCAGCAGCTCTCCTGGACAGGAAGGGATGAACTACGAGCAGTACTTC. V usage is TRBV7-9 and J usage is TRBJ2-7; 7 bases match TRBD1. Germline-derived CDR1 and CDR2 are SEHNR and FQNEAQ (reference sequence). After removal of 4 bases from V and 3 bases from J, the junction contained 15 bases not matched to a gene. CDR3 length: 17 amino acids.

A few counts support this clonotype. CDR3: CASSSAVGQGLEKLFF. The CDR3 DNA is TGTGCCAGCAGCTCCGCGGTGGGGCAGGGGCTCGAAAAACTGTTTTTT. The rearrangement uses TRBV7-2 and TRBJ1-4; tentatively, D is TRBD1 (6 bases). The CDR3 runs 16 residues. The ends were cut back, 4 bases at V and 8 bases at J, with 20 bases in the middle. Germline V gene lookup returns CDR1 SGHTA and CDR2 FQGNSA.

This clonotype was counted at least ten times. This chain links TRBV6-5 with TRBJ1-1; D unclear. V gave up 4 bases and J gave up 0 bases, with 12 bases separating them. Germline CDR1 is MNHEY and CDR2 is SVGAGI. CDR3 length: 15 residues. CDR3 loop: CASSSPWELNTEAFF. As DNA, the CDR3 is TGTGCCAGCAGTTCCCCGTGGGAACTGAACACTGAAGCTTTCTTT.

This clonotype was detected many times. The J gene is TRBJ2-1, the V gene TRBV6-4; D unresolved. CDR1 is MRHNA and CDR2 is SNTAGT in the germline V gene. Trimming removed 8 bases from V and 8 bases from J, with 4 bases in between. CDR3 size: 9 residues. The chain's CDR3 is CASGDEQFF. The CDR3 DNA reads TGTGCCAGCGGGGATGAGCAGTTCTTC.

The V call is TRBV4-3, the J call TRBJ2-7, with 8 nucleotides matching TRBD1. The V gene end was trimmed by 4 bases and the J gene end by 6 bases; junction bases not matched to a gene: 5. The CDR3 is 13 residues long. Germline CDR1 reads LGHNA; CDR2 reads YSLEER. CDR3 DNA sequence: TGCGCCAGCAGCCCCTGGACAGGGAGCGAGCAGTACTTC. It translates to CASSPWTGSEQYF.

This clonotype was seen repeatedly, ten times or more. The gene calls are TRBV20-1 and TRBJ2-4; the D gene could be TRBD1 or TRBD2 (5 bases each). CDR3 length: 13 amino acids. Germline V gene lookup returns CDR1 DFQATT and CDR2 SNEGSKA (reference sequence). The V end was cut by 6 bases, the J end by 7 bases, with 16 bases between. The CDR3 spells CSAPHGTGNIQYF. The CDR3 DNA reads TGCAGTGCCCCCCATGGGACGGGGAACATTCAGTACTTC.

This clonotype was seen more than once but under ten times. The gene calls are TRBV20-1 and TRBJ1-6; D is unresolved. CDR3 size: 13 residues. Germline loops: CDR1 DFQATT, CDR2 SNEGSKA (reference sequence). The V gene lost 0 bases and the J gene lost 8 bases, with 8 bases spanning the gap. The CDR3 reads CSARDPSDSPLHF. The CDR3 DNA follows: TGCAGTGCTAGAGATCCCTCAGATTCACCCCTCCACTTT.

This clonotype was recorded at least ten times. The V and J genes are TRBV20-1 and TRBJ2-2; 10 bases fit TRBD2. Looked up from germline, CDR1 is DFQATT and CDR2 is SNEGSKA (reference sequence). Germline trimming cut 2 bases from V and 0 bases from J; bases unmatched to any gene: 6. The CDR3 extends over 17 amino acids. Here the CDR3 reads CSARPPGLASNTGELFF. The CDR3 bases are TGCAGTGCTAGACCCCCGGGACTAGCGTCGAACACCGGGGAGCTGTTTTTT.

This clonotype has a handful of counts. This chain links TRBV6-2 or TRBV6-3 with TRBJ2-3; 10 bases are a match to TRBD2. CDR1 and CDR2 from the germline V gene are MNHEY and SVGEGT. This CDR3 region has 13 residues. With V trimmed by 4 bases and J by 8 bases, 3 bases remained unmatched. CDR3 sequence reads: CASSSRTSGTQYF. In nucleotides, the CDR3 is TGTGCCAGCAGTTCGAGGACTAGCGGTACGCAGTATTTT.

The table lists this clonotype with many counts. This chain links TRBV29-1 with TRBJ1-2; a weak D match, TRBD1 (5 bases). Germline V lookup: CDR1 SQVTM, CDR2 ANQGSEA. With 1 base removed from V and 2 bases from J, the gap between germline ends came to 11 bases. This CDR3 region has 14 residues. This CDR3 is CSVEVGRGNYGYTF. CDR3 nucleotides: TGCAGCGTTGAAGTCGGGAGGGGAAACTATGGCTACACCTTC.

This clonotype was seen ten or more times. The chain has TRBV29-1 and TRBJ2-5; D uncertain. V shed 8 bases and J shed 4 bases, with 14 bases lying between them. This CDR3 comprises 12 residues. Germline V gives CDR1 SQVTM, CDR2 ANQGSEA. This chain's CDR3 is CSSRGGGETQYF. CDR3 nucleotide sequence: TGCAGCTCCCGAGGCGGTGGAGAGACCCAGTACTTC.